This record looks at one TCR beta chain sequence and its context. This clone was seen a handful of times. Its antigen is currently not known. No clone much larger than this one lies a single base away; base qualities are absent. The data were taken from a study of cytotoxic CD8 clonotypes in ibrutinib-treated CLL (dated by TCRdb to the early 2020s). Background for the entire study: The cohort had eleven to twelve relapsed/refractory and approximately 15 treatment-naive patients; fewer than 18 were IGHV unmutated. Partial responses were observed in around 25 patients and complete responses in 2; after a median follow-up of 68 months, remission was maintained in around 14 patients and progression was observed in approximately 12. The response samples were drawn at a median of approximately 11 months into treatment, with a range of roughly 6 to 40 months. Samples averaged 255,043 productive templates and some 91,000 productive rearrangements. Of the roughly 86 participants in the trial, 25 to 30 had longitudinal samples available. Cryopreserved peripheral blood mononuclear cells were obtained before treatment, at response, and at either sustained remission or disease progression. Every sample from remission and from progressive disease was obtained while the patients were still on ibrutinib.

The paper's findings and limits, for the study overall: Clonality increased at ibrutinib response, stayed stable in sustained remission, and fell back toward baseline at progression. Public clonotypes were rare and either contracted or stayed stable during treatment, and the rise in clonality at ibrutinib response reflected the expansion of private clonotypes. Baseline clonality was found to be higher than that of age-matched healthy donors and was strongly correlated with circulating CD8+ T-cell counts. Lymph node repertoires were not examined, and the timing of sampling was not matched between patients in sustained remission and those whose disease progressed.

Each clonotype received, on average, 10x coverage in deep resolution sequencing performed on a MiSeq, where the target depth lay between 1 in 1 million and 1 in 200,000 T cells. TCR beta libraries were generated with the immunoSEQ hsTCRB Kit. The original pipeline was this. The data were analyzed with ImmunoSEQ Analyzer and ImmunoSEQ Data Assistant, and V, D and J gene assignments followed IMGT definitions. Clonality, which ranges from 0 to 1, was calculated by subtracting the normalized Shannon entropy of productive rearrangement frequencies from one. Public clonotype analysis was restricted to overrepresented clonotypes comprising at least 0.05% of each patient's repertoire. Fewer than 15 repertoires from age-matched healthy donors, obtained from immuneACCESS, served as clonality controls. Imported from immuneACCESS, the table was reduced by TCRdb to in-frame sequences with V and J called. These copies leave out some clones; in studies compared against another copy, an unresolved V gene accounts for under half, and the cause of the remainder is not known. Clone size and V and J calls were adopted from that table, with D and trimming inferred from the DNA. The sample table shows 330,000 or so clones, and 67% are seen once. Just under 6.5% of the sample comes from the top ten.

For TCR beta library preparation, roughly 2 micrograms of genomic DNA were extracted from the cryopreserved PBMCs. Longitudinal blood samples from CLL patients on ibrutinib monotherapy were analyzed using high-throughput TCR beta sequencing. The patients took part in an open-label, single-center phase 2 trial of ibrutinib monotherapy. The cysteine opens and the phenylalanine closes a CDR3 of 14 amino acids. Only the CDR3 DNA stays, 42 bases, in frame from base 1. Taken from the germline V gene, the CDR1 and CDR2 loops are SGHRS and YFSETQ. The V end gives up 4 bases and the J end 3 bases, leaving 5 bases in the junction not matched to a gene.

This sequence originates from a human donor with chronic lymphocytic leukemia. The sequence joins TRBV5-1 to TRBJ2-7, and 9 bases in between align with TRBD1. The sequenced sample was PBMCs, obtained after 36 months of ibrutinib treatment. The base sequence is TGCGCCAGCAGCCAGGGACAGGGTTACTACGAGCAGTACTTC. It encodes CASSQGQGYYEQYF.